The 20 T cell receptor beta chains below come from one sample, sequenced in a study of T cells in tuberculosis. Assay: immunoSEQ multiplex PCR; the TCRdb copy retains only in-frame clones and omits some. The sample lists roughly 30,000 clones; roughly nine tenths were seen once. The material sequenced was PBMCs. The source of these receptors is a donor aged 10-30 years with latent tuberculosis or without tuberculosis infection.

The V and J genes are TRBV7-9 and TRBJ2-6; a possible D gene is TRBD1 (6 bases). Germline CDR1 reads SEHNR; CDR2 reads FQNEAQ (reference sequence). The CDR3 totals 16 residues. The ends were cut back, 5 bases at V and 1 base at J, with 12 bases in the middle. CDR3 nucleotides: TGTGCCAGCAGCCATACACAGGGTTCTGGGGCCAACGTCCTGACTTTC. Translating it yields CASSHTQGSGANVLTF.

V usage is TRBV4-1 and J usage is TRBJ2-3, with TRBD2 matching over 7 bases. This CDR3 contains 16 residues. J gave up 1 base and V 4 bases, and 8 bases lay outside the gene matches. Germline V gene data show CDR1 as MGHRA and CDR2 as YSYEKL. CDR3 amino acids: CASSLSTAGGTDTQYF. As DNA, the CDR3 is TGCGCCAGCAGCCTCTCTACGGCGGGGGGCACAGATACGCAGTATTTT.

The V call is TRBV4-3, the J call TRBJ2-1, with 11 bases that match TRBD2. The junction had 6 bases not matched to a gene; V was cut back by 4 bases and J by 4 bases. The CDR3 sequence is 16 residues long. Germline lookup yields CDR1 LGHNA and CDR2 YSLEER. The CDR3 reads CASSRQLAGVYNEQFF. In DNA form, the CDR3 reads TGCGCCAGCAGCCGACAACTAGCGGGAGTATACAATGAGCAGTTCTTC.

The gene calls are TRBV4-1 and TRBJ2-5; no definite D call. V lost 4 bases, J lost 5 bases, and 11 bases lay in between. The CDR3 runs 13 residues. The germline V gene encodes CDR1 MGHRA and CDR2 YSYEKL. The CDR3, as DNA: TGCGCCAGCAGCCGGGCCATAAGGGAGACCCAGTACTTC. It specifies CASSRAIRETQYF.

The chain employs TRBV6-5 and TRBJ2-3; 7 nucleotides align to TRBD2. CDR1 and CDR2 from the germline V gene are MNHEY and SVGAGI. This CDR3 is built from 15 residues. J gave up 2 bases and V 4 bases, and 6 bases lay outside the gene matches. CDR3 sequence reads: CASSSRGGPTDTQYF. Written as DNA, the CDR3 is TGTGCCAGCAGTTCCCGCGGGGGACCCACAGATACGCAGTATTTT.

J is TRBJ1-4 and V is TRBV7-2, with D uncertain. The CDR3 is 16 residues long. Germline assignment: CDR1 SGHTA and CDR2 FQGNSA. Trimming stripped 5 bases from V and 6 bases from J, with 19 bases between. CDR3 DNA sequence: TGTGCCAGCAGCCATTCCCGACGGAGTCTTGATGAAAAACTGTTTTTT. Amino acid sequence: CASSHSRRSLDEKLFF.

DNA of the CDR3: TGCGCCAGCAGCCCGCAGGGGGATTTCGAAGAGACCCAGTACTTC. This translates into CASSPQGDFEETQYF. The V call is TRBV4-1, the J call TRBJ2-5; 7 bases are shared with TRBD1. The V gene end was trimmed by 4 bases and the J gene end by 3 bases; junction bases not matched to a gene: 8. This CDR3 has 15 amino acids. CDR1 and CDR2 from the germline V gene are MGHRA and YSYEKL.

V usage is TRBV2 and J usage is TRBJ1-1; tentative D call: TRBD1 (5 bases). The CDR3 runs to 13 residues. V lost 4 bases, J lost 4 bases, and 10 bases lay in between. Germline-derived CDR1 and CDR2 are SNHLY and FYNNEI. CDR3 sequence (DNA): TGTGCCAGCAGTGCAGGGTGGGGCACTGAAGCTTTCTTT. Protein sequence: CASSAGWGTEAFF.

The chain carries TRBV7-2 and TRBJ1-1; 10 bases fit TRBD1. Germline V CDR1 and CDR2: SGHTA, FQGNSA. V lost 5 bases, J lost 8 bases, and 11 bases stayed unmatched. CDR3 size: 15 residues. This CDR3 reads CASSPSTGGWWEAFF. The CDR3 nucleotides read TGTGCCAGCAGCCCCTCGACAGGGGGCTGGTGGGAAGCTTTCTTT. Based on the CDR3 plus reference TRBV7-2 and TRBJ1-1, the full variable domain is GAGVSQSPSNKVTEKGKDVELRCDPISGHTALYWYRQSLGQGLEFLIYFQGNSAPDKSGLPSDRFSAERTGGSVSTLTIQRTQQEDSAVYLCASSPSTGGWWEAFFGQGTRLTVV.

The count of this clone is one. For the CDR3, the DNA is TGTGCCAGCAGCTCCCAGCGGGATAGCACAGATACGCAGTATTTT. This codes for CASSSQRDSTDTQYF. This chain connects TRBV7-3 to TRBJ2-3; TRBD2 aligns across 7 bases. With V trimmed by 4 bases and J by 0 bases, 4 bases remained unmatched. The CDR3 spans 15 residues. Germline V gives CDR1 SGHTA, CDR2 FQGTGA. The variable domain in full, completed from reference TRBV7-3 and TRBJ2-3, reads GAGVSQTPSNKVTEKGKYVELRCDPISGHTALYWYRQSLGQGPEFLIYFQGTGAADDSGLPNDRFFAVRPEGSVSTLKIQRTERGDSAVYLCASSSQRDSTDTQYFGPGTRLTVL.

V gene TRBV5-1 combines with J gene TRBJ1-1, with 7 positions matching TRBD1. In germline, CDR1 is SGHRS, CDR2 YFSETQ. J was trimmed by 0 bases and V by 4 bases; bases with no gene match: 3. This CDR3 has 14 residues. CDR3 sequence: CASSPGTVNTEAFF. DNA for the CDR3: TGCGCCAGCAGCCCAGGGACAGTGAACACTGAAGCTTTCTTT.

This clone was detected once. V usage is TRBV7-2 and J usage is TRBJ1-5; 8 nucleotides align to TRBD1. The CDR3 totals 16 residues. CDR1 is SGHTA and CDR2 is FQGNSA in the germline V gene. V trimming: 5 bases; J trimming: 0 bases; junction bases outside the gene matches: 6. The CDR3 DNA is TGTGCCAGCAGCCCAGGGGGCGGGTTTAGCAATCAGCCCCAGCATTTT. Protein sequence: CASSPGGGFSNQPQHF.

The chain joins TRBV9 to TRBJ2-1; maybe TRBD2 (6 bases). This CDR3 spans 14 amino acids. Germline V gene lookup returns CDR1 SGDLS and CDR2 YYNGEE. Between the trimmed V and J ends, which lost 3 bases and 5 bases, there was a span of 12 bases. CDR3 sequence (DNA): TGTGCCAGCAGCGAAGCGGGCCCAGACAATGAGCAGTTCTTC. Translating it yields CASSEAGPDNEQFF.

The chain joins TRBV27 to TRBJ2-7, with D perhaps matching TRBD2 (7 bases). V was clipped by 7 bases and J by 7 bases, with 14 bases between them. Germline V gene sequence: CDR1 MNHEY, CDR2 SMNVEV (reference sequence). The CDR3 has 12 residues. The CDR3 here is CASTNGGREQYF. Written as DNA, the CDR3 is TGTGCCAGCACCAACGGGGGGCGGGAGCAGTACTTC.

In this sample, this clone turned up a few times. The chain couples TRBV18 to TRBJ2-7; 7 bases map to TRBD1. J was trimmed by 3 bases and V by 4 bases; bases with no gene match: 3. This CDR3 has 13 amino acids. From germline, CDR1 is KGHSH and CDR2 LQKENI. CDR3 region: CASSLRDSYEQYF. The CDR3, as DNA: TGTGCCAGCTCACTCCGGGACAGCTACGAGCAGTACTTC.

In regard to this clone: Other nucleotide sequences from this sample produce the same CDR3. V usage is TRBV28 and J usage is TRBJ2-7; possible D gene TRBD2, 6 bases. Germline assignment: CDR1 MDHEN and CDR2 SYDVKM. The CDR3 length is 12 residues. Trimming pared 6 bases from V and 3 bases from J, leaving 9 bases between. The CDR3 DNA reads TGTGCCAGCAGCCTTAGCGGCTACGAGCAGTACTTC. It specifies CASSLSGYEQYF.

This sequence joins TRBV25-1 and TRBJ2-1, with 12 bases identical to TRBD2. The CDR3 is 16 residues long. Germline V gene data show CDR1 as MGHDK and CDR2 as SYGVNS. V was pared by 2 bases and J by 4 bases, with 3 bases of the junction left unmatched. CDR3 region: CASSEKTSGSYNEQFF. The CDR3 DNA follows: TGTGCCAGCAGTGAAAAGACTAGCGGGAGTTACAATGAGCAGTTCTTC.

This chain connects TRBV7-2 to TRBJ1-5; no clear D. The CDR3 covers 14 residues. V lost 5 bases and J lost 6, with 14 bases in between. Germline lookup yields CDR1 SGHTA and CDR2 FQGNSA. The CDR3 nucleotides are TGTGCCAGCAGCCTGGCGGGAGCGGGTCAGCCCCAGCATTTT. Its translation is CASSLAGAGQPQHF.

This chain links TRBV5-1 with TRBJ2-7, with TRBD1 matching over 8 bases. The germline CDR1 and CDR2 sequences are SGHRS and YFSETQ. V shed 3 bases, J shed 1 base, and the junction held 6 bases outside the gene matches. The CDR3 runs to 15 residues. The CDR3 sequence: CASSSGQGTSYEQYF. The CDR3 region has the DNA TGCGCCAGCAGCTCAGGACAGGGAACTTCCTACGAGCAGTACTTC.

The V gene is TRBV10-1, the J gene TRBJ1-6, with D tentatively TRBD1 (6 bases). Germline values: CDR1 WNHNN, CDR2 SYGVQD (reference sequence). This CDR3 has 16 residues. The V gene lost 8 bases and the J gene lost 6 bases, with 20 bases spanning the gap. The CDR3 coding sequence is TGCGCCAGCGCCGCCCAGGGGAAATGGGGTAATTCACCCCTCCACTTT. It yields the protein CASAAQGKWGNSPLHF.